What follows are 7 T cell receptor beta chains derived from one specimen sequenced in a study of vaccination effects on CD4 cells after COVID-19. Pools of viral peptides were used by the ViraFEST assay to expand antigen-specific CD4+ T cells ahead of sequencing. Scientists isolated CD4+ T cells after a roughly 9-day culture period ended. Vaccinated recipients, who were negative for nucleocapsid antibodies, had no history of SARS-CoV-2 infection. No antigen has been assigned to these receptors. This table comes from immunoSEQ multiplex PCR, and its TCRdb copy is limited to in-frame clones, with some not included. The sample includes about 70,000 clones, over 70% of them seen just once. Sequences were derived from CD4+ T cells from PBMCs cultured with SARS-CoV-2 spike peptides, sampled before COVID-19 vaccination. All receptors derive from a human donor who received a COVID-19 vaccine.

The chain uses TRBV5-6 and TRBJ1-2; no firm D call. CDR1 is SGHDT, CDR2 YYEEEE, per germline. The ends were cut back, 4 bases at V and 7 bases at J, with 14 bases in the middle. This CDR3 comprises 13 residues. CDR3 DNA sequence: TGTGCCAGCAGCCCAGCCTTATCCCTTGGCTACACCTTC. Amino acid sequence: CASSPALSLGYTF.

The chain links TRBV7-2 to TRBJ2-3, with TRBD1 identical over 7 bases. This CDR3 has 16 amino acids. J was trimmed by 1 base and V by 5 bases; bases with no gene match: 9. The germline CDR1 and CDR2 sequences are SGHTA and FQGNSA. As DNA, the CDR3 is TGTGCCAGCAGCACTGGGGACAGAATCCGCACAGATACGCAGTATTTT. As protein: CASSTGDRIRTDTQYF.

This chain uses TRBV30 with TRBJ2-1; 10 bases map to TRBD2. J gave up 7 bases and V 3 bases, and 24 bases lay outside the gene matches. In germline, CDR1 is GTSNPN, CDR2 SVGIG (reference sequence). The CDR3 has 20 amino acids. The CDR3, as DNA: TGTGCCTGGAGCCCCCTCAGAGTACTAGCGGGGACTGGGGGCGGGAATGAGCAGTTCTTC. Encoded protein: CAWSPLRVLAGTGGGNEQFF.

The CDR3: CASSIRRQGGGTDTQYF. The CDR3 region has the DNA TGTGCCAGTAGTATACGGCGCCAGGGAGGTGGCACAGATACGCAGTATTTT. This chain connects TRBV19 to TRBJ2-3, with D maybe TRBD2 (6 bases). CDR3 length: 17 amino acids. Germline V gene lookup returns CDR1 LNHDA and CDR2 SQIVND (reference sequence). V shed 2 bases and J shed 1 base, with 16 bases lying between them.

The CDR3 region is CASRRDRPHSGEQYV. The CDR3 bases are TGTGCCAGCAGACGGGACAGGCCCCACTCTGGGGAGCAGTACGTC. The chain combines TRBV2 with TRBJ2-7; 8 nucleotides match TRBD1. Per the germline V gene, CDR1 is SNHLY and CDR2 is FYNNEI. CDR3 size: 15 residues. With 6 bases clipped from V and 7 bases from J, the junction kept 14 bases outside the gene matches.

This sequence joins TRBV24-1 and TRBJ1-2, with D tentatively TRBD1 (5 bases). Germline CDR1 is KGHDR and CDR2 is SFDVKD. CDR3 length: 15 residues. V lost 5 bases and J lost 6, with 18 bases in between. CDR3 nucleotides: TGTGCCACCAGTGTGAGGACGGGGGGAGATAATGGCTACACCTTC. Protein sequence: CATSVRTGGDNGYTF.

This chain connects TRBV7-2 to TRBJ2-7; D call uncertain. The length of the CDR3 is 13 residues. V was shortened by 1 base and J by 2 bases, with 6 bases between the two germline ends. CDR1 is SGHTA and CDR2 is FQGNSA in the germline V gene. CDR3 bases: TGTGCCAGCAGCTTAGGGTCAGCCTACGAGCAGTACGTC. It translates to CASSLGSAYEQYV.